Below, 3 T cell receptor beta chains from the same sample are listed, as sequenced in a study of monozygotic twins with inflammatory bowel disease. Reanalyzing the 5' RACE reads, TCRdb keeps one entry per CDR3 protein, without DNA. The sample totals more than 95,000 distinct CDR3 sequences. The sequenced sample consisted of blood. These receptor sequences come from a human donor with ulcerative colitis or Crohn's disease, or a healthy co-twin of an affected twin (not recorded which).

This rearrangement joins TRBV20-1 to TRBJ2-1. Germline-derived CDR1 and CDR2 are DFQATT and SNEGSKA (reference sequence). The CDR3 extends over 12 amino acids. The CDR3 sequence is CSARDNGRFQFF.

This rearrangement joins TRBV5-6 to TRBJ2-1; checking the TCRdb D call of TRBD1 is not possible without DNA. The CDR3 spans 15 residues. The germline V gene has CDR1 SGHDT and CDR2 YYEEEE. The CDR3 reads CASSLAGGFYNEQFF.

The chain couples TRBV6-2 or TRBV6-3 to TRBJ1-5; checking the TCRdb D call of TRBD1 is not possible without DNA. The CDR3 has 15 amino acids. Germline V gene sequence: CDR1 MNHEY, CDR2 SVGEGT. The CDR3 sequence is CASKRDPQMSQPQHF.